Listed below are T cell receptor beta chains from one sample, sequenced in a study of technical replicates of blood from several donors. TCRdb keeps only in-frame clones here, not all; method: immunoSEQ multiplex PCR. The profile covers 85,000 to 100,000 clones, with 95% appearing a single time and 0.2% to 0.25% taken by the ten largest. The sequencing input was T cells isolated from PBMCs. These receptors all stem from a human donor in good health. Each CDR3 is given with its conserved first and last residue. The D gene is left open where the match is weak.

CDR3: CASSLVRAGGLGPDTQYF; DNA: TGCGCCAGCAGCTTGGTACGAGCGGGAGGGCTAGGGCCAGATACGCAGTATTTT; V: TRBV5-1; J: TRBJ2-3; D: TRBD2; length: 18
CDR3: CASSLWAGSTDTQYF; DNA: TGTGCCAGCAGTTTATGGGCGGGTAGCACAGATACGCAGTATTTT; V: TRBV27; J: TRBJ2-3; D: .; length: 15
CDR3: CASSFGLAGDTQYF; DNA: TGTGCCAGCAGTTTTGGACTAGCGGGAGATACGCAGTATTTT; V: TRBV27; J: TRBJ2-3; D: TRBD2; length: 14
CDR3: CASSFSQASYTF; DNA: TGTGCCAGCAGCTTCTCGCAGGCGTCTTACACCTTC; V: TRBV5-6; J: TRBJ1-2; D: .; length: 12
CDR3: CASSSGQINYGYTF; DNA: TGTGCCAGCAGCTCCGGACAGATTAACTATGGCTACACCTTC; V: TRBV7-9; J: TRBJ1-2; D: .; length: 14
CDR3: CASSRLAGGGDTQYF; DNA: TGTGCCAGCAGCCGACTAGCGGGAGGGGGGGATACGCAGTATTTT; V: TRBV7-9; J: TRBJ2-3; D: TRBD2; length: 15
CDR3: CASSLQGRENTEAFF; DNA: TGTGCCAGCAGCTTACAGGGGAGGGAGAACACTGAAGCTTTCTTT; V: TRBV7-9; J: TRBJ1-1; D: .; length: 15
CDR3: CASSGTGTGNHEQYF; DNA: TGTGCCAGCAGCGGAACCGGGACAGGGAACCACGAGCAGTACTTC; V: TRBV9; J: TRBJ2-7; D: TRBD1; length: 15
CDR3: CASSLDFSTEAFF; DNA: TGTGCCAGCAGCTTAGATTTCTCGACTGAAGCTTTCTTT; V: TRBV7-6; J: TRBJ1-1; D: .; length: 13
CDR3: CASSSGEDEQFF; DNA: TGTGCCAGTAGTTCGGGAGAAGATGAGCAGTTCTTC; V: TRBV19; J: TRBJ2-1; D: .; length: 12